This T cell receptor (beta chain) was recorded in a study of shared clonotypes between healthy human individuals (dated by TCRdb to the early 2020s). About the full investigation: The cohort comprised a couple of women and a few men aged 18 to 49 years. To increase sequencing depth and limit assay-specific biases, different laboratories used diverse techniques to prepare libraries and sequence TCR repertoires. For each donor, three plates each were used for CD4 naive and CD4 memory, two plates were used for CD8 naive, and one plate was used for CD8 memory. The study deeply sequenced blood TCR repertoires of several healthy adults to estimate repertoire size and the extent of clonotype sharing between individuals. Leukapheresis yielded between about 0.85 and 9.5 billion PBMCs per donor.

The cysteine opens and the phenylalanine closes a CDR3 of 13 amino acids. Kept here is only the CDR3 DNA, which spans 39 bases and is read in frame from base 1. The germline V gene (reference sequence) provides CDR1 MNHEY and CDR2 SMNVEV. V was cut back by 4 bases and J by 5 bases, leaving a gap of 12 bases between them. Using the deep immunoSEQ assay, multiplex PCR amplified TCR CDR3 regions from genomic DNA. For each cell subset, the extracted genomic DNA was distributed evenly across all wells of several immunoSEQ 96-well plates, and each plate served as one replicate. For sorted subsets, approximately 210 ng genomic DNA, equal to 25,000 to 35,000 T cell genomes, was loaded into each replicate PCR. The purified libraries were quantified using a Qubit 3.0 fluorometer, sized with a Bioanalyzer 2100, and then quantified again using the KAPA Library Quantification kit. A separate single-read 150-cycle Illumina NextSeq 550 flow cell was used to sequence each immunoSEQ 96-well plate. Per the source publication's procedure: Because the immunoSEQ output held only junctional sequences and lacked quality scores, the filtering could not match the filtering applied to full-length reads. To assign V/J genes and CDR3, sequences were annotated using PyIR, a Python wrapper for IgBLAST v1.9, with IMGT germline references. Any read was removed if the V/J assignment was weak (E-value above 1e-6), the CDR3 was missing, or the read contained stop codons, out-of-frame junctions, or ambiguous translated residues. V3J clonotypes were defined as sequences sharing an identical inferred V gene, J gene, and CDR3 amino acid sequence. Percentage overlap between repertoires was computed as shared unique clonotypes divided by the size of the smaller repertoire. Three approaches were used to assess repertoire richness: RTK rarefaction, the Chao1 estimator, and Recon v2.1 estimates of unobserved clonotypes. For all TCRbeta clonotypes obtained by the gDNA method from several donors, generation probabilities were computed with OLGA. TCRdb re-hosts the immuneACCESS table, in-frame sequences only. Its copies lack some clones; in the studies checked, an unresolved V gene accounts for under half of them, and the cause for the rest is not known. The DNA was the basis for D and trimming; V, J and clone size are from that table. In all, the sample holds approximately 740,000 clones, and 80% to 95% of those were seen once. The ten largest clones represent more than 20% of the sample.

Broader findings and caveats from the paper: Larger estimated clonotype richness was generally found for naive subsets than for memory subsets. Even with the large sequencing depth, rarefaction of the sorted-subset datasets indicated that sequencing was incomplete. Pairwise subsampling led to the expectation that sequencing depth would affect the degree of clonotype sharing among donors. The small number of donors limited the genetic and exposure-history diversity represented. Sampling was limited to blood, and TCR repertoires in tissue likely differ from TCR repertoires in blood. Clonotypes shared by all four sorted-subset donors showed higher generation probabilities than non-shared clonotypes. Across a handful of donors, approximately 5% of naive CD4, roughly 3.5% of naive CD8, under 2.5% of memory CD4, and under 0.45% of memory CD8 clonotypes were shared.

CD8 naive samples were CD45RO-negative cells positively selected for CCR7, giving a CD45RA+CCR7+ population that excluded TemRA cells. The donors were healthy, HIV-negative adults with no recently reported acute infections or vaccinations. All donors were Caucasian adults living in Nashville, Tennessee, USA. After blood collection by leukapheresis, PBMCs were isolated using Ficoll-Histopaque density gradient centrifugation and then cryopreserved in the vapor phase of liquid nitrogen. Purity and quantity of every magnetically sorted T cell population were checked by analytical flow cytometry. From each sorted fraction, genomic DNA was isolated and quantified by UV absorbance on a Nanodrop 2000c. A word on this clone: Its antigen remains undetermined. The sample holds no much larger clone one base away, and base qualities are not on file.

What was sequenced was naive CD8+ T cells sorted from blood. The cell subset or site label here, explained by the study, means: CD45RA+CCR7+. The V and J segments used are TRBV27 and TRBJ2-7, with the D gene call left open. This clonotype was sampled from a man aged 25 to 40 in good health. The CDR3 is CASSYAPVNEQYF. The DNA sequence is as follows: TGTGCCAGCAGTTACGCCCCGGTGAACGAGCAGTACTTC.